This T cell receptor beta chain was obtained from a study of T-cell reconstitution after alpha-beta-depleted transplantation in children. V was shortened by 2 bases and J by 7 bases, with 9 bases between the two germline ends. This CDR3 is built from 13 residues. Germline values: CDR1 SGHDN, CDR2 FVKESK. A TCRbeta library incorporating unique molecular identifiers was prepared. TCRdb ran MiXCR on the PCR reads and lists one entry per CDR3 protein. The repertoire holds 250,000 to 400,000 distinct CDR3 sequences, with around 25% as singletons. The clonotype was recovered from a male patient younger than 18 who had a stem cell transplant for acute lymphoblastic leukemia, so the T cells may come from the graft donor. The starting material was PBMCs, mostly from graft donor cells, obtained 180 days after TCRalphabeta/CD19-depleted stem cell transplant. The chain joins TRBV14 to TRBJ1-5; no reliable D call. The CDR3 is CASSQTLGQPQHF. The CDR3 DNA is TGTGCCAGCAGCCAAACGTTAGGACAGCCCCAGCATTTT.